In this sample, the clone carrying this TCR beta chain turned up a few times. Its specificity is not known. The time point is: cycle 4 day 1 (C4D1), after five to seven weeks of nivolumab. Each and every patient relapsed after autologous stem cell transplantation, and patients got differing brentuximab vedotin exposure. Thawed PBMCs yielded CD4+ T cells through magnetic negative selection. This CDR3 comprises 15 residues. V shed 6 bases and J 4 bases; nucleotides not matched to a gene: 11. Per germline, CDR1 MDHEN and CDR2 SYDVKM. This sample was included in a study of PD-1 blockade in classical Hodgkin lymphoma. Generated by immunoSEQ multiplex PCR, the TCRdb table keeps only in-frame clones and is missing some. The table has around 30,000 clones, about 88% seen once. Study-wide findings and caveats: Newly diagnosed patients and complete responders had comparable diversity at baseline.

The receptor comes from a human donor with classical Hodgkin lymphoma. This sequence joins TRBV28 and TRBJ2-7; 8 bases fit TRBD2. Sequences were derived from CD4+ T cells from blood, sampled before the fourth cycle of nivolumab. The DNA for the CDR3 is TGTGCCAGCAGCCCTCCGGGACTAGGGGCGTACGAGCAGTACTTC. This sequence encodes CASSPPGLGAYEQYF.